Listed below are T cell receptor beta chains from one sample, sequenced in a study of blood T cell repertoires in COVID-19. Produced via immunoSEQ multiplex PCR; TCRdb's table is partial and in-frame only. The sample shows around 86,000 clones, around 87% of them seen only once. Sample: peripheral blood. The receptors were gathered from a human donor with acute or convalescent COVID-19. The donor label of this sample is uncertain. Each CDR3 is given with its conserved first and last residue. The D gene is left open where the match is weak. Where a row states a size, it is once, few, many or the class of an expanded clone; other rows omit it.

>TRBJ1-6|once|TRBV7-8|.
CASSLVTGNNSPLHF
TGTGCCAGCAGCTTAGTAACAGGGAACAATTCACCCCTCCACTTT
>TRBJ1-1|.|TRBV3-1/TRBV3-2|.
CASSQDSKHPNTEAFF
TGTGCCAGCAGCCAAGATTCGAAACACCCTAACACTGAAGCTTTCTTT
>TRBJ1-1|.|TRBV5-6|.
CASSLPGNGGTEAFF
TGTGCCAGCAGCTTGCCGGGAAACGGGGGAACTGAAGCTTTCTTT
>TRBJ2-3|.|TRBV5-1|TRBD2
CASSSTVLAGYTDTQYF
TGCGCCAGCAGCTCCACGGTCCTAGCGGGGTACACAGATACGCAGTATTTT
>TRBJ2-4|.|TRBV4-1|TRBD1
CASSQGQGAAKNIQYF
TGCGCCAGCAGCCAAGGACAGGGGGCAGCCAAAAACATTCAGTACTTC
>TRBJ1-1|.|TRBV7-2|.
CASSLPGASGPGTEAFF
TGTGCCAGCAGCTTACCAGGGGCGTCGGGACCGGGAACTGAAGCTTTCTTT
>TRBJ1-1|.|TRBV28|.
CASSPQGEAFF
TGTGCCAGCAGTCCGCAGGGAGAAGCTTTCTTT
>TRBJ2-1|.|TRBV5-4|.
CASSLRDTFNEQFF
TGTGCCAGCAGCTTGCGGGACACCTTTAATGAGCAGTTCTTC
>TRBJ2-1|.|TRBV6-1|TRBD2
CASREGYLSGGVYNEQFF
TGTGCCAGCAGGGAAGGGTACCTTAGCGGGGGGGTTTACAATGAGCAGTTCTTC
>TRBJ1-1|.|TRBV15|.
CATSSRGDTEAFF
TGTGCCACCAGTTCCCGGGGTGACACTGAAGCTTTCTTT
>TRBJ2-5|.|TRBV5-1|.
CASSPGYVETQYF
TGCGCCAGCAGCCCGGGGTATGTGGAGACCCAGTACTTC
>TRBJ1-1|.|TRBV27|TRBD1
CASSSGQGLAQNTEAFF
TGTGCCAGCAGTTCCGGACAGGGGTTGGCCCAGAACACTGAAGCTTTCTTT
>TRBJ2-3|.|TRBV14|TRBD1
CASSQDRTGGQYF
TGTGCCAGCAGCCAAGATCGGACAGGGGGGCAGTATTTT
>TRBJ2-5|once|TRBV11-2|TRBD2
CASSPTGLAQETQYF
TGTGCCAGCAGCCCAACGGGACTAGCACAAGAGACCCAGTACTTC
>TRBJ1-1|.|TRBV9|.
CASSVAVGGMNTEAFF
TGTGCCAGCAGCGTAGCGGTGGGGGGGATGAACACTGAAGCTTTCTTT
>TRBJ2-7|.|TRBV9|TRBD1
CASSVEGGSSYEQYF
TGTGCCAGCAGCGTAGAAGGGGGCTCATCCTACGAGCAGTACTTC
>TRBJ1-1|.|TRBV6-5|TRBD1
CASSPTRQGNTEAFF
TGTGCCAGCAGCCCCACTAGACAGGGGAACACTGAAGCTTTCTTT
>TRBJ2-5|.|TRBV5-1|TRBD2
CASSPGLVLQETQYF
TGCGCCAGCAGCCCGGGACTAGTGCTACAAGAGACCCAGTACTTC
>TRBJ1-6|few|TRBV11-1|TRBD1
CASSRTGNNSPLHF
TGTGCCAGCAGCCGGACAGGGAACAATTCACCCCTCCACTTT
>TRBJ2-7|.|TRBV3-1/TRBV3-2|.
CARLINYEQYF
TGTGCCAGACTTATTAACTACGAGCAGTACTTC
>TRBJ1-6|.|TRBV5-8|.
CASSLQGQLNSPLHF
TGTGCCAGCAGCTTGCAAGGACAGCTTAATTCACCCCTCCACTTT
>TRBJ1-6|.|TRBV2|.
CASSVRGGTDGNSPLHF
TGTGCCAGCAGTGTTAGGGGGGGGACGGACGGAAATTCACCCCTCCACTTT
>TRBJ1-6|.|TRBV3-1/TRBV3-2|.
CASSQDGGAGTHF
TGTGCCAGCAGCCAAGATGGGGGGGCTGGGACCCACTTT
>TRBJ2-7|.|TRBV2|TRBD1
CATGQAGGAFEQYF
TGTGCCACCGGCCAGGCAGGGGGCGCGTTCGAGCAGTACTTC